This T cell receptor (beta chain) is drawn from a study of lung T cells in sarcoidosis with Löfgren's syndrome. One entry per CDR3 protein results from TCRdb running MiXCR on the reads. The sample has 1 distinct CDR3 sequence. The sample taken for sequencing was CD4+ T cells from bronchoalveolar lavage. All receptors derive from a human donor with sarcoidosis (Löfgren's syndrome or another form), or a control subject (not recorded which). This table probably holds off-target reads from a library built for another chain.

The CDR3 region is CASSAGEDTEAFF. In nucleotides, the CDR3 is TGCGCCAGCAGCGCCGGGGAGGACACTGAAGCTTTCTTT. This rearrangement joins TRBV5-1 to TRBJ1-1; unclear D gene. Per germline, CDR1 SGHRS and CDR2 YFSETQ. Trimming took 4 bases from V and 3 from J, leaving 10 bases between them. CDR3 length: 13 residues.